What follows are 18 T cell receptor beta chains derived from one specimen sequenced in a study of T cell changes during pregnancy in multiple sclerosis. Produced via immunoSEQ multiplex PCR; TCRdb's table is partial and in-frame only. The sample has under 120,000 clones; approximately 89% are singletons. The material sequenced was peripheral blood, taken after pregnancy. These TCRs come from a female donor with multiple sclerosis, enrolled in a pregnancy study.

V gene TRBV19 combines with J gene TRBJ2-1; TRBD2 is a possible D gene (6 bases). The CDR3 sequence is 15 residues long. The ends were cut back, 3 bases at V and 3 bases at J, with 12 bases in the middle. Germline lookup yields CDR1 LNHDA and CDR2 SQIVND (reference sequence). In nucleotides, the CDR3 is TGTGCCAGTAGTATTAGGGGCGGGGACTACAATGAGCAGTTCTTC. Amino acid sequence: CASSIRGGDYNEQFF. The full variable domain, its missing parts supplied by reference TRBV19 and TRBJ2-1, is DGGITQSPKYLFRKEGQNVTLSCEQNLNHDAMYWYRQDPGQGLRLIYYSQIVNDFQKGDIAEGYSVSREKKESFPLTVTSAQKNPTAFYLCASSIRGGDYNEQFFGPGTRLTVL.

The CDR3 loop is CASRELAGFYNEQFF. The DNA of the CDR3 is TGTGCCAGCAGAGAACTAGCGGGGTTTTACAATGAGCAGTTCTTC. The chain couples TRBV6-6 to TRBJ2-1; 10 bases line up with TRBD2. Germline V gives CDR1 MNHNY, CDR2 SVGAGI (reference sequence). Trimming removed 6 bases from V and 4 bases from J; junction bases left unmatched: 6. The length of the CDR3 is 15 residues.

The chain couples TRBV11-2 to TRBJ2-7; possibly TRBD2 for D (5 bases). The CDR3 totals 15 residues. CDR1 SGHAT and CDR2 FQNNGV come from the germline V gene. Trimming stripped 6 bases from V and 3 bases from J, with 18 bases between. CDR3 sequence (DNA): TGTGCCAGCAGTGTCGTTGGGGAGTCTGTCTACGAGCAGTACTTC. Protein: CASSVVGESVYEQYF. Together with reference TRBV11-2 and TRBJ2-7, the CDR3 gives the full variable domain: EAGVAQSPRYKIIEKRQSVAFWCNPISGHATLYWYQQILGQGPKLLIQFQNNGVVDDSQLPKDRFSAERLKGVDSTLKIQPAKLEDSAVYLCASSVVGESVYEQYFGPGTRLTVT.

The CDR3 loop reads CASSRDNYEQYF. The CDR3 nucleotides read TGTGCCAGCAGCCGGGACAACTACGAGCAGTACTTC. The chain carries TRBV27 and TRBJ2-7; D possibly corresponds to TRBD1 (6 bases). This CDR3 is 12 amino acids long. The ends were cut back, 6 bases at V and 3 bases at J, with 9 bases in the middle. Germline V gives CDR1 MNHEY, CDR2 SMNVEV (reference sequence).

This clone appeared once. V gene TRBV7-3 combines with J gene TRBJ2-7; the D gene is possibly TRBD2 (5 bases). Germline lookup yields CDR1 SGHTA and CDR2 FQGTGA. The CDR3 loop spans 15 amino acids. V lost 1 base, J lost 3 bases, and 13 bases lay in between. DNA of the CDR3: TGTGCCAGCAGCTTAAACGGCGGGCAAAACTACGAGCAGTACTTC. Translation: CASSLNGGQNYEQYF.

The genes are TRBV5-1 and TRBJ2-7; TRBD1 aligns across 8 bases. The CDR3 is 16 residues long. V lost 3 bases and J lost 2; bases outside the gene matches: 10. Per germline, CDR1 SGHRS and CDR2 YFSETQ. The CDR3 is CASSWRPGQDTYEQYF. The CDR3 DNA sequence: TGCGCCAGCAGCTGGCGACCGGGACAGGACACCTACGAGCAGTACTTC.

This clone appeared once. The rearrangement joins TRBV2 to TRBJ2-4; TRBD2 matches at 7 bases. The CDR3 extends over 14 amino acids. With V trimmed by 6 bases and J by 0 bases, 2 bases remained unmatched. Germline V gene sequence: CDR1 SNHLY, CDR2 FYNNEI. The CDR3 region has the DNA TGTGCCAGCAGGGCGGGGGTAGCCAAAAACATTCAGTACTTC. Its protein product is CASRAGVAKNIQYF.

This chain joins TRBV19 and TRBJ1-2; a possible D gene is TRBD1 (5 bases). V lost 7 bases to trimming and J lost 3 bases, with 12 bases between them. Germline-derived CDR1 and CDR2 are LNHDA and SQIVND (reference sequence). CDR3 length equals 13 residues. CDR3 in amino acids: CASNHRLHYGYTF. The CDR3 DNA follows: TGTGCCAGTAATCACAGGCTACACTATGGCTACACCTTC. The full variable domain, completed using reference TRBV19 and TRBJ1-2, is DGGITQSPKYLFRKEGQNVTLSCEQNLNHDAMYWYRQDPGQGLRLIYYSQIVNDFQKGDIAEGYSVSREKKESFPLTVTSAQKNPTAFYLCASNHRLHYGYTFGSGTRLTVV.

This chain links TRBV2 with TRBJ2-5; 11 bases agree with TRBD2. CDR1 and CDR2 from the germline V gene are SNHLY and FYNNEI. V was clipped by 2 bases and J by 5 bases; unmatched bases: 4. The CDR3 runs 15 residues. CDR3 residues: CASSELAGGSETQYF. The CDR3 nucleotides are TGTGCCAGCAGTGAACTAGCGGGGGGCAGTGAGACCCAGTACTTC.

This chain joins TRBV18 and TRBJ2-7; D is possibly TRBD1 (6 bases). The V gene lost 4 bases and the J gene lost 5 bases, with 18 bases spanning the gap. The germline gives CDR1 KGHSH, CDR2 LQKENI. CDR3 length equals 15 residues. CDR3 residues: CASSQTGTNGNEQYF. The DNA for the CDR3 is TGTGCCAGCTCACAGACCGGGACAAACGGGAACGAGCAGTACTTC.

The DNA of the CDR3 is TGTGCCAGCAGTTATCCCGACACGCTCTCCTACGAGCAGTACTTC. This encodes CASSYPDTLSYEQYF. The chain combines TRBV6-6 with TRBJ2-7, with unresolved D. The CDR3 consists of 15 residues. Germline-derived CDR1 and CDR2 are MNHNY and SVGAGI (reference sequence). V lost 3 bases and J 0 bases, leaving 12 bases between the germline ends.

In DNA, the CDR3 is TGTGCCAGCTCACCCTCGGTCGAAGCTTTCTTT. It codes for CASSPSVEAFF. V gene TRBV18 combines with J gene TRBJ1-1, with unresolved D. Germline CDR1 KGHSH, CDR2 LQKENI. This CDR3 is built from 11 residues. The ends were cut back, 3 bases at V and 8 bases at J, with 7 bases in the middle.

The rearrangement links TRBV4-2 to TRBJ1-1; D perhaps matches TRBD1 (5 bases). This CDR3 comprises 15 residues. Germline V lookup: CDR1 LGHNA, CDR2 YNFKEQ. V dropped 1 base and J dropped 1 base, with 10 bases sitting between them. The CDR3 spells CASSQVSRANTEAFF. The CDR3 DNA reads TGTGCCAGCAGCCAAGTATCCAGGGCGAACACTGAAGCTTTCTTT.

The chain combines TRBV7-3 with TRBJ2-3, with TRBD2 identical over 8 bases. CDR3 length equals 16 residues. V was pared by 2 bases and J by 4 bases, with 8 bases of the junction left unmatched. Germline lookup yields CDR1 SGHTA and CDR2 FQGTGA. The CDR3 bases are TGTGCCAGCAGCTTATTGCCGGGGGGGCATGCAGATACGCAGTATTTT. Translated: CASSLLPGGHADTQYF.

CDR3 coding DNA: TGTGCCAGCAGCCCAGGGGTAACAGATACGCAGTATTTT. Translating it yields CASSPGVTDTQYF. The chain combines TRBV7-3 with TRBJ2-3; D is possibly TRBD1 (6 bases). Trimming removed 5 bases from V and 3 bases from J, with 9 bases in between. The germline V gene has CDR1 SGHTA and CDR2 FQGTGA. CDR3 size: 13 residues.

This rearrangement joins TRBV14 to TRBJ2-7, with D unclear. The CDR3 is 15 amino acids. Germline V gene sequence: CDR1 SGHDN, CDR2 FVKESK. V was cut by 6 bases and J by 0 bases, with 15 bases left in between. Here the CDR3 DNA reads TGTGCCAGCAGTTTGTCGACTCGAAACTCCTACGAGCAGTACTTC. The encoded protein is CASSLSTRNSYEQYF. The full variable domain, completed using reference TRBV14 and TRBJ2-7, is EAGVTQFPSHSVIEKGQTVTLRCDPISGHDNLYWYRRVMGKEIKFLLHFVKESKQDESGMPNNRFLAERTGGTYSTLKVQPAELEDSGVYFCASSLSTRNSYEQYFGPGTRLTVT.

The CDR3: CASSESRRLAGTDTQYF. CDR3 DNA sequence: TGCGCCAGCAGTGAGTCAAGGCGGCTAGCGGGGACAGATACGCAGTATTTT. The chain employs TRBV10-2 and TRBJ2-3; 9 nucleotides agree with TRBD2. The CDR3 covers 17 residues. Germline values: CDR1 WSHSY, CDR2 SAAADI. V shed 0 bases and J 3 bases; nucleotides not matched to a gene: 7.

This chain links TRBV6-6 with TRBJ1-1; no clear D gene. The germline V gene encodes CDR1 MNHNY and CDR2 SVGAGI (reference sequence). The CDR3 is 15 amino acids. V lost 4 bases to trimming and J lost 0 bases, with 12 bases between them. As DNA, the CDR3 is TGTGCCAGCAGTTGGGCAGGAGGTATGAACACTGAAGCTTTCTTT. This gives the protein CASSWAGGMNTEAFF.